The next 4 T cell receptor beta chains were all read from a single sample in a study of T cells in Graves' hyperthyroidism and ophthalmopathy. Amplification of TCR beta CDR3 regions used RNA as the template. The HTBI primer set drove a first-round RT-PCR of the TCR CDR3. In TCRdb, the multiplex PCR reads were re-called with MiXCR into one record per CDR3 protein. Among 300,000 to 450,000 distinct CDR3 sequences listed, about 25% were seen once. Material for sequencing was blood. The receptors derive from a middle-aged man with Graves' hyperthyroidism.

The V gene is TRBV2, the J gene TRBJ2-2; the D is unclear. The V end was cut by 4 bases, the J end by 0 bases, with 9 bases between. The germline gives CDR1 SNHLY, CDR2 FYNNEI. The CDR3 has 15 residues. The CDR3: CASSVQRSNTGELFF. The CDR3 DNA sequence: TGTGCCAGCAGTGTCCAACGTTCGAACACCGGGGAGCTGTTTTTT.

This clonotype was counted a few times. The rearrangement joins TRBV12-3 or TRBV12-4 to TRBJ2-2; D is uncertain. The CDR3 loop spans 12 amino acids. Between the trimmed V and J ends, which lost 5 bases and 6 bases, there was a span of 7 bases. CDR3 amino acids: CASSTTAGELFF. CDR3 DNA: TGTGCCAGCAGTACGACGGCCGGGGAGCTGTTTTTT.

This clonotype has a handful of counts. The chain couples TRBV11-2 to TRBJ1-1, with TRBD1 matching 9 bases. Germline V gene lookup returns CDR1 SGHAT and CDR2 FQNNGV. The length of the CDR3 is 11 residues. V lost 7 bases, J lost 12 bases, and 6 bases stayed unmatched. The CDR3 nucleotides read TGTGCCAGCAACCAGGACAGGGGCCCTTTCTTT. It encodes CASNQDRGPFF. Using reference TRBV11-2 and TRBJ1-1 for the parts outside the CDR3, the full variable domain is EAGVAQSPRYKIIEKRQSVAFWCNPISGHATLYWYQQILGQGPKLLIQFQNNGVVDDSQLPKDRFSAERLKGVDSTLKIQPAKLEDSAVYLCASNQDRGPFFGQGTRLTVV.

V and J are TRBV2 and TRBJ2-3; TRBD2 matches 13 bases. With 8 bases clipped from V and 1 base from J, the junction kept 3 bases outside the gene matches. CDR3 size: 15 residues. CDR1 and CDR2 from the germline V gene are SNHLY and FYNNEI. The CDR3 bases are TGTGCCAGCGGTGGACTAGCGGGGGGCACAGATACGCAGTATTTT. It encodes CASGGLAGGTDTQYF.